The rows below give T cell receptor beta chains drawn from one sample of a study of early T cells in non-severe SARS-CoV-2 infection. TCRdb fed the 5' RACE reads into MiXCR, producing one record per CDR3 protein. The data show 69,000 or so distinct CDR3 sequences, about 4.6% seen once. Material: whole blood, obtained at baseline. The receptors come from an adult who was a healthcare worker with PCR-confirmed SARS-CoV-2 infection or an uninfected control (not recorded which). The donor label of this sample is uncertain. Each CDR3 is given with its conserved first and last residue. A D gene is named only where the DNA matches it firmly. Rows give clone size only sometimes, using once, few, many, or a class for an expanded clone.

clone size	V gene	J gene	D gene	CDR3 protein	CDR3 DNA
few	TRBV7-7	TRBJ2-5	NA	CATADRETQYF	TGTGCTACCGCCGATAGAGAGACCCAGTACTTC
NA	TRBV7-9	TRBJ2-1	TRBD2	CASSLGAGGSNEQFF	TGTGCCAGCAGCTTAGGAGCGGGGGGCTCCAATGAGCAGTTCTTC
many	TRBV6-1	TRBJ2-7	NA	CAYRIDYEQYF	TGTGCCTACAGGATCGACTACGAGCAGTACTTC
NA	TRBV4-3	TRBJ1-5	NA	CASSQQIDGNQPQHF	TGCGCCAGCAGCCAACAGATTGATGGCAATCAGCCCCAGCATTTT
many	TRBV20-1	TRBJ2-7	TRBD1	CSARDLRQGDSYEQYF	TGCAGTGCTAGAGATCTCAGACAGGGGGACTCCTACGAGCAGTACTTC
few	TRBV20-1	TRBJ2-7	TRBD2	CSARIGLAGGYEQYF	TGCAGTGCTAGAATCGGGCTAGCGGGGGGCTACGAGCAGTACTTC
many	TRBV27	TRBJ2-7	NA	CASGFGRDEQYF	TGTGCCAGTGGCTTTGGGCGGGACGAGCAGTACTTC
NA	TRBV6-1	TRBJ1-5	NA	CASSEATQGLGNQPQHF	TGTGCCAGCAGTGAAGCAACTCAGGGATTAGGCAATCAGCCCCAGCATTTT
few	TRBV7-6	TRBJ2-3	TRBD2	CASSLSSGGGTDTQYF	TGTGCCAGCAGCTTATCCTCCGGGGGGGGCACAGATACGCAGTATTTT
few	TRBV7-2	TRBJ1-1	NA	CASSFQGGSTEAFF	TGTGCCAGCAGCTTTCAGGGTGGTAGCACTGAAGCTTTCTTT
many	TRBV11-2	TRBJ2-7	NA	CASSLVEEQYF	TGTGCCAGCAGCCTCGTTGAAGAGCAGTACTTC
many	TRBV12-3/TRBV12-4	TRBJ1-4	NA	CASSSSGLTNEKLFF	TGTGCCAGCAGTTCTTCAGGACTTACTAATGAAAAACTGTTTTTT
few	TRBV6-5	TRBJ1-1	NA	CASSPTKVNTEAFF	TGTGCCAGCAGCCCCACGAAAGTGAACACTGAAGCTTTCTTT
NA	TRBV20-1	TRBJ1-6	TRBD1	CSAAQGANSPLHF	TGCAGTGCTGCACAGGGGGCTAATTCACCCCTCCACTTT
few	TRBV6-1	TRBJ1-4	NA	CASSLQRMGEKLFF	TGTGCCAGCAGCCTACAGAGGATGGGTGAAAAACTGTTTTTT
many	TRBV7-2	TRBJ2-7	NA	CASSLQAEDEQYF	TGTGCCAGCAGCTTGCAGGCGGAGGACGAGCAGTACTTC
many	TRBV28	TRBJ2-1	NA	CASSLFEGGPYNEQFF	TGTGCCAGCAGTTTATTTGAGGGGGGGCCCTACAATGAGCAGTTCTTC
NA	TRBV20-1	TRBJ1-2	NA	CSARDRGGRRANYGYTF	TGCAGTGCTAGAGATCGAGGGGGGCGAAGAGCTAACTATGGCTACACCTTC
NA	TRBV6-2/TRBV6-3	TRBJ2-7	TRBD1	CASSYSRRDRGYYEQYF	TGTGCCAGCAGTTACTCACGCCGGGACAGGGGGTACTACGAGCAGTACTTC
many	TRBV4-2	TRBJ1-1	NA	CASSLRPGLDTEAFF	TGTGCCAGCAGCCTCCGCCCAGGGCTGGACACTGAAGCTTTCTTT
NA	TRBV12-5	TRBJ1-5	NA	CASGLRTVSNQPQHF	TGTGCTAGTGGTTTGAGGACAGTTAGCAATCAGCCCCAGCATTTT
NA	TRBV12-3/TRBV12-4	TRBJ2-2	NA	CASSLVRQINTGELFF	TGTGCCAGCAGTTTAGTCCGACAGATAAACACCGGGGAGCTGTTTTTT
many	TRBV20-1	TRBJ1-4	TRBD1	CSAKQGGNEKLFF	TGCAGTGCTAAACAGGGGGGTAATGAAAAACTGTTTTTT
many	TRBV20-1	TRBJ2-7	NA	CSGHRVLSHEQYF	TGCAGTGGCCATAGGGTGCTTTCCCACGAGCAGTACTTC
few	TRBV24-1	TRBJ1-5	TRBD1	CATSDPGQGNQPQHF	TGTGCCACCAGTGATCCCGGACAGGGCAATCAGCCCCAGCATTTT
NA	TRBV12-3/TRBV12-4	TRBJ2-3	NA	CASSDTTDTQYF	TGTGCCAGCAGCGACACCACAGATACGCAGTATTTT
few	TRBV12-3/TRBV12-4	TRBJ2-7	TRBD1	CASSLRTGSHEQYF	TGTGCCAGCAGTCTTCGGACAGGGAGTCACGAGCAGTACTTC
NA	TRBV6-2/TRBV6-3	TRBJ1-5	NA	CASSSRTEYNQPQHF	TGTGCCAGCAGTTCCCGGACAGAGTACAATCAGCCCCAGCATTTT
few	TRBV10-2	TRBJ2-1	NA	CASAEQHEQFF	TGCGCCAGCGCGGAGCAACATGAGCAGTTCTTC
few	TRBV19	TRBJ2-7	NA	CASSADSSYEQYF	TGTGCCAGTAGTGCGGACAGCTCCTACGAGCAGTACTTC
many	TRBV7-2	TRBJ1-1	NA	CASSLSGGTEAFF	TGTGCCAGCAGTTTAAGCGGGGGAACTGAAGCTTTCTTT
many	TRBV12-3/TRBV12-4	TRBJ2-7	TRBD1	CASSEQGLSYEQYF	TGTGCCAGCAGCGAACAGGGGCTTTCCTACGAGCAGTACTTC
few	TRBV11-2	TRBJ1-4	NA	CASSGDAQDEKLFF	TGTGCCAGCAGCGGAGATGCCCAGGATGAAAAACTGTTTTTT
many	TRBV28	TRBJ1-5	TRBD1	CASSLAGGNQPQHF	TGTGCCAGCAGTTTGGCAGGGGGAAATCAGCCCCAGCATTTT
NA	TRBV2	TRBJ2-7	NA	CASSQDPSGEQYF	TGTGCCAGCAGCCAGGACCCCTCGGGCGAGCAGTACTTC
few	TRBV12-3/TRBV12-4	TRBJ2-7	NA	CASSPEGGTVEQYF	TGTGCCAGCAGTCCCGAAGGAGGGACTGTCGAGCAGTACTTC
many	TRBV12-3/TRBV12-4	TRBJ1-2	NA	CASSLRVGGYTF	TGTGCCAGCAGTTTACGGGTAGGGGGCTACACCTTC
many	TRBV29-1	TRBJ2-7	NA	CSVGDWGRTYEQYF	TGCAGCGTTGGGGATTGGGGGAGGACCTACGAGCAGTACTTC
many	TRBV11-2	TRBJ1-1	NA	CASSSRVANTEAFF	TGTGCCAGCAGCAGCAGGGTTGCGAACACTGAAGCTTTCTTT
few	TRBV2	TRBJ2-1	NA	CASSEPEGTGNEQFF	TGTGCCAGCAGTGAACCGGAGGGAACGGGGAATGAGCAGTTCTTC
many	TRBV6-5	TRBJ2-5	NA	CASSYLETQYF	TGTGCCAGCAGTTACTTGGAGACCCAGTACTTC
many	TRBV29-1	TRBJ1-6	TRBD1	CSVRTGGGPLHF	TGCAGCGTGCGGACAGGGGGAGGACCCCTCCACTTT
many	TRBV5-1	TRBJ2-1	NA	CASSLGVAESYNEQFF	TGCGCCAGCAGCTTGGGGGTAGCTGAGTCCTACAATGAGCAGTTCTTC
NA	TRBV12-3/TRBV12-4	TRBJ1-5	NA	CASSFMDSNQPQHF	TGTGCCAGCAGTTTCATGGATAGCAATCAGCCCCAGCATTTT
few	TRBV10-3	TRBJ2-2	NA	CAIRGEAGELFF	TGTGCCATCAGGGGAGAAGCCGGGGAGCTGTTTTTT
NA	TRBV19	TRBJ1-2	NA	CASSKVATGNYGYTF	TGTGCCAGTAGTAAGGTAGCCACAGGAAACTATGGCTACACCTTC
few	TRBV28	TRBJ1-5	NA	CASSSPPGQPYF	TGTGCCAGCAGTTCCCCCCCTGGACAGCCGTATTTT
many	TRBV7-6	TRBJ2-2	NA	CASSLDTSNTGELFF	TGTGCCAGCAGTTTAGACACCTCGAACACCGGGGAGCTGTTTTTT
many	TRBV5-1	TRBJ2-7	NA	CASSWDGGAYEQYF	TGCGCCAGCAGCTGGGACGGCGGGGCCTACGAGCAGTACTTC
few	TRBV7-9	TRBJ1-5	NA	CASSLTGTNQPQHF	TGTGCCAGCAGCTTAACAGGCACCAATCAGCCCCAGCATTTT
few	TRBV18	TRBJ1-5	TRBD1	CASSQWGQRDQPQHF	TGTGCCAGCTCCCAATGGGGACAGCGAGATCAGCCCCAGCATTTT
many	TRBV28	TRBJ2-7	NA	CASSFRVRGTYYEQYF	TGTGCCAGCAGTTTTCGAGTTAGGGGGACCTATTACGAGCAGTACTTC
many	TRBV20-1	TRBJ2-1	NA	CSAPAWQSSSYNEQFF	TGCAGTGCCCCAGCCTGGCAGAGTTCCTCCTACAATGAGCAGTTCTTC